This entry concerns a single T cell receptor (beta chain). Random hexamers primed reverse transcription of about 0.5 to 1 ug RNA. TCR beta CDR3 was amplified by immunoSEQ covering 54 Vbeta and 13 Jbeta. One entry per CDR3 protein, called by TCRdb with MiXCR from the immunoSEQ multiplex PCR reads. The table has 160,000 or so distinct CDR3 sequences, approximately 94% seen once. This CDR3 has 15 residues. Trimming at V came to 8 bases and at J to 5 bases, leaving 11 bases not matched to a gene. Germline V gene sequence: CDR1 SEHNR, CDR2 FQNEAQ (reference sequence). This sample was taken from a study of CD8 T cells in Susac syndrome. Blood CD8+ and CD4+ T cells underwent high-throughput TCR beta sequencing. Negative isolation yielded CD4+ and CD8+ T cells, and FACS enriched TEMRA cells.

This chain connects TRBV7-9 to TRBJ2-2; TRBD2 aligns across 7 bases. Material for sequencing was CD4+ T cells from PBMCs. This receptor was identified in a human donor with multiple sclerosis. Here the CDR3 reads CASDSPRGGTGELFF. CDR3 DNA: TGTGCCAGCGACTCACCCCGGGGAGGGACCGGGGAGCTGTTTTTT.